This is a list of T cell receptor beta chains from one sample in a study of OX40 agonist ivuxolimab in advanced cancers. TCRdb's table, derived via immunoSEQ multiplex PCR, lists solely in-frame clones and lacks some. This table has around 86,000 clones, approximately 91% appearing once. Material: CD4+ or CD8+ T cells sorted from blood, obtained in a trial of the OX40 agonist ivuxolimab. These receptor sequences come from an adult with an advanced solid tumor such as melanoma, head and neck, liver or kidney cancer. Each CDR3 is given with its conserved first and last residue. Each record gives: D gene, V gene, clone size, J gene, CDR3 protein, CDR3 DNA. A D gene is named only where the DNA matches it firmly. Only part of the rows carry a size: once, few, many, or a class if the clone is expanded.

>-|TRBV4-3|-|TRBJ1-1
CASSLQGMNTEAFF
TGCGCCAGCAGTTTACAGGGAATGAACACTGAAGCTTTCTTT
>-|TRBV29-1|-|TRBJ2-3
CSVEGDQAGGTDTQYF
TGCAGCGTTGAGGGCGACCAGGCCGGGGGCACAGATACGCAGTATTTT
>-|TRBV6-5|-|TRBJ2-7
CASTSGTYAYEQYF
TGTGCCAGCACTTCAGGGACATACGCCTACGAGCAGTACTTC
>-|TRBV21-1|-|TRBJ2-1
CASSKRGHEQFF
TGTGCCAGCAGCAAACGAGGGCATGAGCAGTTCTTC
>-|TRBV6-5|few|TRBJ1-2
CASMRDYGYTF
TGTGCCAGCATGAGGGACTATGGCTACACCTTC
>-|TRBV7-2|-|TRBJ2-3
CASSTGTGRGGDTQYF
TGTGCCAGCAGCACGGGGACGGGAAGAGGGGGGGATACGCAGTATTTT
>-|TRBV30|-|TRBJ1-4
CAWSRRFTATNEKLFF
TGTGCCTGGAGTCGTCGCTTTACGGCAACTAATGAAAAACTGTTTTTT
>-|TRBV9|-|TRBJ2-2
CASSVTPSTGELFF
TGTGCCAGCAGCGTAACCCCAAGCACCGGGGAGCTGTTTTTT
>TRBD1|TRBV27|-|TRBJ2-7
CASSLIPGQNEQYF
TGTGCCAGCAGTTTGATCCCGGGACAGAACGAGCAGTACTTC
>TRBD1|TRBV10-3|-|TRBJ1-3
CAISDRGRNTIYF
TGTGCCATCAGCGACAGGGGACGGAACACCATATATTTT
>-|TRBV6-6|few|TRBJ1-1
CASSYENTEAFF
TGTGCCAGCAGTTACGAGAACACTGAAGCTTTCTTT
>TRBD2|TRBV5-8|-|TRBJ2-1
CASSSGLAGVYEQFF
TGTGCCAGCAGCTCCGGACTAGCGGGAGTATATGAGCAGTTCTTC
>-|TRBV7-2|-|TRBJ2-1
CASSFRGLNEQFF
TGTGCCAGCAGCTTTAGGGGCCTGAATGAGCAGTTCTTC
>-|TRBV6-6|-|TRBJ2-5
CASSYGDNVQETQYF
TGTGCCAGCAGTTACGGGGACAACGTCCAAGAGACCCAGTACTTC
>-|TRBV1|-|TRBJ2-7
CTSSPMIRSYEQYF
TGCACCAGCAGCCCCATGATCCGGTCCTACGAGCAGTACTTC
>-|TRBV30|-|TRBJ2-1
CAWSLNNEQFF
TGTGCCTGGAGCCTAAACAACGAGCAGTTCTTC
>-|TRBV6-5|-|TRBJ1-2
CASRRQTSYGYTF
TGTGCCAGCAGAAGACAGACTAGCTATGGCTACACCTTC
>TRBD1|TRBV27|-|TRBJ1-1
CASSPAGTVTEAFF
TGTGCCAGCAGTCCCGCCGGGACAGTCACTGAAGCTTTCTTT
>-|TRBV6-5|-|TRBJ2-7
CASSPGRYEQYF
TGTGCCAGCAGCCCAGGCAGATACGAGCAGTACTTC
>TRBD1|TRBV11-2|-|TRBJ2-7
CASSPGGQSYEQYF
TGTGCCAGCAGCCCAGGGGGACAGTCCTACGAGCAGTACTTC
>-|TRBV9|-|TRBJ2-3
CASSLRSWVPSTDTQYF
TGTGCCAGCAGCTTGAGGTCGTGGGTGCCTAGCACAGATACGCAGTATTTT
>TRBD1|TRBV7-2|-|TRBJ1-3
CASSLDRGSGNTIYF
TGTGCCAGCAGCTTAGACAGGGGATCAGGAAACACCATATATTTT
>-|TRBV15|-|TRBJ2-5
CATSPLGAGKETQYF
TGTGCCACCAGCCCCCTGGGGGCGGGAAAAGAGACCCAGTACTTC
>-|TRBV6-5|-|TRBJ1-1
CASTPFGITEAFF
TGTGCCAGCACCCCTTTCGGGATCACTGAAGCTTTCTTT
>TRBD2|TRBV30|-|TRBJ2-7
CAWETSGTYEQYF
TGTGCCTGGGAGACTAGCGGAACCTACGAGCAGTACTTC
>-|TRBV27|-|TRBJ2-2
CASRHGTPNTGELFF
TGTGCCAGCAGGCATGGGACCCCGAACACCGGGGAGCTGTTTTTT
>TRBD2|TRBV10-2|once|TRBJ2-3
CASRGGTSGSTDTQYF
TGCGCCAGCAGGGGCGGGACTAGCGGGAGCACAGATACGCAGTATTTT
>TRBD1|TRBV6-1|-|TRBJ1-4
CASNRQGYNEKLFF
TGTGCCAGCAATAGACAGGGGTATAATGAAAAACTGTTTTTT
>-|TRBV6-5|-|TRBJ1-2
CASSGSNYGYTF
TGTGCCAGCAGTGGTTCTAACTATGGCTACACCTTC
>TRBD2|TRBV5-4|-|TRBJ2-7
CASSLGALAGGYSEQYF
TGTGCCAGCAGCTTGGGGGCCTTAGCGGGAGGGTACTCCGAGCAGTACTTC
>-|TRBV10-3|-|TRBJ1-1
CAIKSTGPNTEAFF
TGTGCCATTAAATCAACAGGGCCGAACACTGAAGCTTTCTTT
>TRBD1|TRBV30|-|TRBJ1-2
CAWSTGTGVNYGYTF
TGTGCCTGGAGTACGGGGACAGGGGTTAACTATGGCTACACCTTC
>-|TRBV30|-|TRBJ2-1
CAWRLSGVEQFF
TGTGCCTGGAGACTCTCCGGGGTCGAGCAGTTCTTC
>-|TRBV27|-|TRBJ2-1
CASRAAGPYNEQFF
TGTGCCAGCAGAGCGGCGGGCCCTTACAATGAGCAGTTCTTC
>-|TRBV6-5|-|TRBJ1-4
CASRRGVAEKLFF
TGTGCCAGCCGTCGGGGGGTAGCTGAAAAACTGTTTTTT
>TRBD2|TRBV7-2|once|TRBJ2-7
CASSQLAGNGYEQYF
TGTGCCAGCAGTCAACTAGCGGGAAACGGCTACGAGCAGTACTTC
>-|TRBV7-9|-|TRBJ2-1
CASSLALQYGEQFF
TGTGCCAGCAGCTTAGCGCTCCAGTATGGTGAGCAGTTCTTC
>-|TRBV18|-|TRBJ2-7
CASSRLEGYEQYF
TGTGCCAGCTCACGTCTAGAGGGCTACGAGCAGTACTTC
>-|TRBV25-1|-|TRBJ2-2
CASSESGRDTGELFF
TGTGCCAGCAGTGAATCTGGGCGGGACACCGGGGAGCTGTTTTTT
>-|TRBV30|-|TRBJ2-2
CAWKGASDYTGELFF
TGTGCCTGGAAGGGCGCTAGCGATTACACCGGGGAGCTGTTTTTT
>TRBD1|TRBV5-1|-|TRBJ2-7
CASSTTSGTGVEQYF
TGCGCCAGCAGCACAACATCCGGGACAGGGGTCGAGCAGTACTTC
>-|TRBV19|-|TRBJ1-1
CASRSSRNTEAFF
TGTGCCAGTAGATCCAGCAGGAACACTGAAGCTTTCTTT
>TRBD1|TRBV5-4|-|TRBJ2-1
CASSFDRQGAIYEQFF
TGTGCCAGCAGCTTCGATCGGCAGGGGGCTATCTATGAGCAGTTCTTC
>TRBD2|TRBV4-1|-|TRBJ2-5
CASSQTGTSGQETQYF
TGCGCCAGCAGCCAAACCGGGACTAGCGGTCAAGAGACCCAGTACTTC
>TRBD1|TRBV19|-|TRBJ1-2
CASRTGPNYGYTF
TGTGCCAGTAGGACAGGGCCTAACTATGGCTACACCTTC
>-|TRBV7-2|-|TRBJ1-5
CTSSRDANNQPQHF
TGTACCAGCAGCCGGGACGCAAACAATCAGCCCCAGCATTTT
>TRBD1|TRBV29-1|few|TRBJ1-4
CSVEDDRDSVFF
TGCAGCGTTGAAGACGACAGGGATAGTGTGTTTTTT
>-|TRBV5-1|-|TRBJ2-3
CASSLSSITDTQYF
TGCGCCAGCAGCTTAAGCAGTATTACAGATACGCAGTATTTT
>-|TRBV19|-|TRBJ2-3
CASSIAGVNTDTQYF
TGTGCCAGTAGTATCGCAGGGGTCAACACAGATACGCAGTATTTT
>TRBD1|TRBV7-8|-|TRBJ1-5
CASSSRGQGTLGNQPQHF
TGTGCCAGCAGCTCCCGAGGACAGGGGACTTTGGGCAATCAGCCCCAGCATTTT
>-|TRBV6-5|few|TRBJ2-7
CASSSTESEQYF
TGTGCCAGCAGTTCGACGGAAAGCGAGCAGTACTTC
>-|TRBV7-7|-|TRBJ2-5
CASSQGGLQETQYF
TGTGCCAGCAGCCAGGGAGGCCTCCAAGAGACCCAGTACTTC